What follows describes a single T cell receptor beta chain. V was shortened by 2 bases and J by 6 bases, with 23 bases between the two germline ends. The V gene's germline CDR1 is SGHVS and CDR2 FNYEAQ. This CDR3 is built from 18 residues. These data come from a study of T-cell memory formation after mild COVID-19. Constant-segment primers and 5'RACE yielded cDNA libraries for TCR alpha and TCR beta, each carrying sample barcodes and UMIs. TCRdb reanalysed the 5' RACE reads using MiXCR and keeps one entry per CDR3 protein. The sample consists of almost 250,000 distinct CDR3 sequences, 15% of them appearing once.

This clonotype originated in an adult woman who had mild COVID-19 (a few samples of this study predate the infection). Cell type and time point are not known. Sample: PBMCs or a T cell subset sorted from them (not recorded which). The V gene is TRBV7-6, the J gene TRBJ2-1; maybe TRBD1 (6 bases). CDR3 sequence reads: CASSLRDRGAAGVNEQFF. The CDR3 nucleotides read TGTGCCAGCAGCTTACGCGACCGGGGAGCGGCAGGGGTCAATGAGCAGTTCTTC.